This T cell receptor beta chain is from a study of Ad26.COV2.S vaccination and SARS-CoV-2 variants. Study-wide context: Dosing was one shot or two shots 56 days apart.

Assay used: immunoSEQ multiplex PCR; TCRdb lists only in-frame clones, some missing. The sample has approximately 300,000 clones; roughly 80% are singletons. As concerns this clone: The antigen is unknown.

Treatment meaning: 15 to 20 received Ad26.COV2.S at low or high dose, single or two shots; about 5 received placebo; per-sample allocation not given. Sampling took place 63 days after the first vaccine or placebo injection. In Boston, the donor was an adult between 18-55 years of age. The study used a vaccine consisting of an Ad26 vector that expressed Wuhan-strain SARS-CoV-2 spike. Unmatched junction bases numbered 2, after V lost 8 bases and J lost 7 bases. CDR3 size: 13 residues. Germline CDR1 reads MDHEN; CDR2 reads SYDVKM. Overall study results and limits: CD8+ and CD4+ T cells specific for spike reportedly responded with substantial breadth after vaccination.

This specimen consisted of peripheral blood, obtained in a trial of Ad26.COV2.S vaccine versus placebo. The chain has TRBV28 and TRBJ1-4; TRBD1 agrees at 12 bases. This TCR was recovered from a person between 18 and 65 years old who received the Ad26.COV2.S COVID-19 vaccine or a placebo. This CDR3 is CASRDRGLEKLFF. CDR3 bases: TGTGCCAGCCGGGACAGGGGGCTTGAAAAACTGTTTTTT.